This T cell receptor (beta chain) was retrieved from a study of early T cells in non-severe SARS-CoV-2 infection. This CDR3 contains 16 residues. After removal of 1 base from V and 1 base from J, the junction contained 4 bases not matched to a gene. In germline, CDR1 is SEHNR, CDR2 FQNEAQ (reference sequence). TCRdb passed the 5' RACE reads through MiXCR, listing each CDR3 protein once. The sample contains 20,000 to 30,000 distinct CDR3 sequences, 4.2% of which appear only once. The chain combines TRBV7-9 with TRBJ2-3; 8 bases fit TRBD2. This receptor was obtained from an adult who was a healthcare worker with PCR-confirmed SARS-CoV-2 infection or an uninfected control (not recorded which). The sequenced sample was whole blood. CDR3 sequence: CASSLVAGGGTDTQYF. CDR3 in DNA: TGTGCCAGCAGCTTAGTCGCGGGAGGAGGCACAGATACGCAGTATTTT.